Shown below are 4 T cell receptor beta chains from a single sample sequenced in a study of blood T cell repertoires in COVID-19. Generated by immunoSEQ multiplex PCR, the TCRdb table keeps only in-frame clones and is missing some. The profile covers over 200,000 clones, with 90% appearing a single time and about 14% taken by the ten largest. The sequenced sample consisted of PBMCs or T cells enriched from blood (not recorded which). These receptors came from a man under 40 who had been exposed to COVID-19.

The V call is TRBV30, the J call TRBJ1-6; D gene ambiguous. CDR1 is GTSNPN, CDR2 SVGIG, per germline (reference sequence). There are 15 residues in the CDR3. CDR3 loop: CAWAGRGRSNSPLHF. The CDR3 DNA reads as TGTGCATGGGCAGGCCGTGGCCGTTCAAATTCACCCCTCCACTTT.

The chain carries TRBV6-6 and TRBJ1-5; a weak D match, TRBD1 (6 bases). Germline V gene sequence: CDR1 MNHNY, CDR2 SVGAGI (reference sequence). The CDR3 is 16 amino acids. V lost 6 bases, J lost 0 bases, and 15 bases lay in between. This chain's CDR3 is CASRNPQGNSNQPQHF. As DNA, the CDR3 is TGTGCCAGCAGGAATCCTCAGGGGAATAGCAATCAGCCCCAGCATTTT.

J is TRBJ1-1 and V is TRBV7-2; D not certain. Trimming cost V 1 base and J 0 bases, with 6 bases left between them. Germline loops: CDR1 SGHTA, CDR2 FQGNSA. CDR3 length: 14 residues. CDR3: CASSLVRMNTEAFF. CDR3 in DNA: TGTGCCAGCAGCTTAGTGCGAATGAACACTGAAGCTTTCTTT. Looking up the rest from reference TRBV7-2 and TRBJ1-1 gives the full variable domain: GAGVSQSPSNKVTEKGKDVELRCDPISGHTALYWYRQSLGQGLEFLIYFQGNSAPDKSGLPSDRFSAERTGGSVSTLTIQRTQQEDSAVYLCASSLVRMNTEAFFGQGTRLTVV.

This rearrangement joins TRBV4-1 to TRBJ2-2, with D perhaps TRBD1 (6 bases). CDR3 length: 15 residues. The V gene's germline CDR1 is MGHRA and CDR2 YSYEKL. V shed 4 bases and J shed 2 bases, with 11 bases lying between them. In DNA, the CDR3 is TGCGCCAGCAGCCGACCGGGACAAAACACCGGGGAGCTGTTTTTT. This encodes CASSRPGQNTGELFF.